These 8 T cell receptor beta chains originate from one sample sequenced in a study of blood T cell repertoires in COVID-19. Sequencing used immunoSEQ multiplex PCR; TCRdb keeps in-frame clones, though not all of them. The sample holds 430,000 or so clones, 85% to 90% seen once. The material sequenced was peripheral blood. The receptors shown here come from a man between 18 and 35 years old with COVID-19, enrolled during active disease.

The chain is built from TRBV7-2 and TRBJ2-7; 8 bases agree with TRBD2. With V trimmed by 1 base and J by 2 bases, 4 bases remained unmatched. Per germline, CDR1 SGHTA and CDR2 FQGNSA. This CDR3 is built from 15 residues. The CDR3 sequence: CASSLVLAGTYEQYF. CDR3 DNA sequence: TGTGCCAGCAGCTTAGTTCTAGCGGGCACCTACGAGCAGTACTTC. Filled out from reference TRBV7-2 and TRBJ2-7, the complete variable domain reads GAGVSQSPSNKVTEKGKDVELRCDPISGHTALYWYRQSLGQGLEFLIYFQGNSAPDKSGLPSDRFSAERTGGSVSTLTIQRTQQEDSAVYLCASSLVLAGTYEQYFGPGTRLTVT.

This chain joins TRBV7-9 and TRBJ2-7; 8 positions agree with TRBD2. The CDR3 length is 14 residues. Germline-derived CDR1 and CDR2 are SEHNR and FQNEAQ (reference sequence). V was pared by 8 bases and J by 0 bases, with 6 bases of the junction left unmatched. The CDR3 DNA is TGTGCCAGCGGAAGACTAGCGACCTCCTACGAGCAGTACTTC. Translation: CASGRLATSYEQYF.

The chain uses TRBV4-1 and TRBJ2-2; 8 nucleotides agree with TRBD2. The CDR3 consists of 16 residues. Germline values: CDR1 MGHRA, CDR2 YSYEKL. Trimming cost V 1 base and J 6 bases; bases outside gene matches: 7. CDR3 protein: CASSQGDGRAPGELFF. In nucleotides, the CDR3 is TGCGCCAGCAGCCAAGGGGACGGGAGGGCCCCCGGGGAGCTGTTTTTT.

The chain employs TRBV20-1 and TRBJ2-1; 9 bases align to TRBD2. The J segment lost 7 bases and the V segment lost 3 bases, leaving 7 bases of the junction unmatched. Germline V gene lookup returns CDR1 DFQATT and CDR2 SNEGSKA (reference sequence). This CDR3 is built from 14 residues. CDR3 in amino acids: CSASHLAGRNEQFF. The CDR3 nucleotides read TGCAGTGCTAGTCATCTAGCGGGGAGAAATGAGCAGTTCTTC.

V is TRBV2 and J is TRBJ2-5; TRBD2 matches 8 bases. CDR1 and CDR2 (germline): SNHLY, FYNNEI. Unmatched junction bases numbered 6, after V lost 5 bases and J lost 4 bases. This CDR3 comprises 14 residues. In nucleotides, the CDR3 is TGTGCCAGCAGTCTCCTAGCGGGTCCAGAGACCCAGTACTTC. This translates into CASSLLAGPETQYF. The whole variable domain, remainder taken from reference TRBV2 and TRBJ2-5, is EPEVTQTPSHQVTQMGQEVILRCVPISNHLYFYWYRQILGQKVEFLVSFYNNEISEKSEIFDDQFSVERPDGSNFTLKIRSTKLEDSAMYFCASSLLAGPETQYFGPGTRLLVL.

The chain couples TRBV10-3 to TRBJ1-6; 9 bases agree with TRBD1. Germline V gives CDR1 ENHRY, CDR2 SYGVKD. V was pared by 10 bases and J by 7 bases, with 5 bases of the junction left unmatched. The CDR3 runs 13 residues. CDR3 in amino acids: CATSGTGNSPLHF. In DNA, the CDR3 is TGTGCCACTTCCGGGACAGGGAATTCACCCCTCCACTTT.

This chain joins TRBV19 and TRBJ2-1, with TRBD2 matching 14 bases. The CDR3 consists of 17 residues. V lost 6 bases, J lost 0 bases, and 4 bases stayed unmatched. Per the germline V gene, CDR1 is LNHDA and CDR2 is SQIVND (reference sequence). The chain's CDR3 is CASSRLAGGSSYNEQFF. CDR3 DNA: TGTGCCAGTAGCCGACTAGCGGGAGGGAGCTCCTACAATGAGCAGTTCTTC. Looking up the rest from reference TRBV19 and TRBJ2-1 gives the full variable domain: DGGITQSPKYLFRKEGQNVTLSCEQNLNHDAMYWYRQDPGQGLRLIYYSQIVNDFQKGDIAEGYSVSREKKESFPLTVTSAQKNPTAFYLCASSRLAGGSSYNEQFFGPGTRLTVL.

The chain joins TRBV20-1 to TRBJ1-5, with D perhaps matching TRBD1 (6 bases). CDR3 length: 13 amino acids. The V end was cut by 3 bases, the J end by 1 base, with 7 bases between. The germline V gene encodes CDR1 DFQATT and CDR2 SNEGSKA (reference sequence). The CDR3 here is CSASQGSNQPQHF. CDR3 bases: TGCAGTGCTAGTCAGGGGAGCAATCAGCCCCAGCATTTT.